Following are 25 T cell receptor beta chains from one sample sequenced in a study of T-cell reconstitution after alpha-beta-depleted transplantation in children. Unique molecular identifiers were incorporated when the TCRbeta library was constructed. MiXCR, run by TCRdb on the PCR reads, gives a single entry per CDR3 protein. The table lists approximately 97,000 distinct CDR3 sequences, 7.5% to 9.5% of them singletons. The input for sequencing was PBMCs, taken before TCRalphabeta/CD19-depleted stem cell transplant. The receptors originated from a boy aged 2 to 10 with acute lymphoblastic leukemia, due to receive a stem cell transplant.

In its sample, this clonotype was seen many times. This rearrangement joins TRBV27 to TRBJ1-1; D is unclear. With 5 bases removed from V and 3 bases from J, the gap between germline ends came to 16 bases. In germline, CDR1 is MNHEY, CDR2 SMNVEV (reference sequence). This CDR3 is 15 amino acids long. The CDR3 nucleotides read TGTGCCAGCAGTCCTCCCCCAGGATGGGACACTGAAGCTTTCTTT. Encoded protein: CASSPPPGWDTEAFF.

This clonotype was found many times. This rearrangement joins TRBV4-2 to TRBJ1-1, with D maybe TRBD1 (6 bases). V lost 4 bases to trimming and J lost 5 bases, with 20 bases between them. This CDR3 is 16 amino acids long. Germline CDR1 is LGHNA and CDR2 is YNFKEQ. DNA for the CDR3: TGTGCCAGCAGCCCCCGAGAGGGGGGCGCGGAGACTGAAGCTTTCTTT. This gives the protein CASSPREGGAETEAFF.

This clonotype has only a few counts. In nucleotides, the CDR3 is TGTGCCAGCTCACCAACGGGGCCTGGAGAGACCCAGTACTTC. Translation gives CASSPTGPGETQYF. J is TRBJ2-5 and V is TRBV18; TRBD1 or TRBD2 may be the D gene (5 bases each). Trimming took 2 bases from V and 4 from J, leaving 11 bases between them. Germline lookup yields CDR1 KGHSH and CDR2 LQKENI. This CDR3 spans 14 amino acids. The whole variable domain, remainder taken from reference TRBV18 and TRBJ2-5, is NAGVMQNPRHLVRRRGQEARLRCSPMKGHSHVYWYRQLPEEGLKFMVYLQKENIIDESGMPKERFSAEFPKEGPSILRIQQVVRGDSAAYFCASSPTGPGETQYFGPGTRLLVL.

This clonotype has just a few counts. The V gene is TRBV5-1, the J gene TRBJ1-2; 10 positions agree with TRBD1. V shed 4 bases, J shed 9 bases, and the junction held 15 bases outside the gene matches. CDR1 and CDR2 (germline): SGHRS, YFSETQ. The CDR3 runs to 16 residues. Here the CDR3 reads CASSPSGTGAKRSYTF. The CDR3 DNA reads TGCGCCAGCAGCCCGTCCGGGACAGGGGCCAAGAGGAGCTACACCTTC.

This clonotype came up many times. V gene TRBV13 combines with J gene TRBJ2-3; D may be TRBD2 (6 bases). The CDR3 is made up of 12 amino acids. Trimming removed 6 bases from V and 6 bases from J, with 10 bases in between. Germline-derived CDR1 and CDR2 are PRHDT and FYEKMQ (reference sequence). For the CDR3, the DNA is TGTGCCAGCAGATGGGGGGTGGATACGCAGTATTTT. The encoded protein is CASRWGVDTQYF.

This clonotype was picked up many times. The chain couples TRBV7-2 to TRBJ2-1; 8 positions match TRBD2. The CDR3 covers 16 residues. From germline, CDR1 is SGHTA and CDR2 FQGNSA. Germline trimming cut 1 base from V and 2 bases from J; bases unmatched to any gene: 4. Written as DNA, the CDR3 is TGTGCCAGCAGCTTAGTCGGTAGCGGGGCCTACAATGAGCAGTTCTTC. This gives the protein CASSLVGSGAYNEQFF.

Only a few counts were recorded for this clonotype. This chain connects TRBV7-9 to TRBJ1-2; D gene unclear. Germline values: CDR1 SEHNR, CDR2 FQNEAQ (reference sequence). This CDR3 has 14 amino acids. The V and J ends lost 2 bases and 6 bases respectively, with 13 bases between them. The CDR3 nucleotides read TGTGCCAGCAGCTTAAGCATCCGGCGGGATGGCTACACCTTC. Protein product: CASSLSIRRDGYTF.

The table lists this clonotype with a few counts. The gene calls are TRBV5-1 and TRBJ2-4, with 10 bases that match TRBD2. The J segment lost 4 bases and the V segment lost 3 bases, leaving 10 bases of the junction unmatched. Germline-derived CDR1 and CDR2 are SGHRS and YFSETQ. CDR3 length: 17 amino acids. CDR3 coding DNA: TGCGCCAGCAGCTCCTGGGGGCTAGCGGGGGTGAAAAACATTCAGTACTTC. It codes for CASSSWGLAGVKNIQYF. The full variable domain, rest sourced from reference TRBV5-1 and TRBJ2-4, is KAGVTQTPRYLIKTRGQQVTLSCSPISGHRSVSWYQQTPGQGLQFLFEYFSETQRNKGNFPGRFSGRQFSNSRSEMNVSTLELGDSALYLCASSSWGLAGVKNIQYFGAGTRLSVL.

V and J are TRBV2 and TRBJ1-3; maybe TRBD1 (6 bases). The CDR3 consists of 16 residues. V was pared by 2 bases and J by 2 bases, with 13 bases between. Per the germline V gene, CDR1 is SNHLY and CDR2 is FYNNEI. CDR3 in amino acids: CASSEQGSRAGNTIYF. Here the CDR3 DNA reads TGTGCCAGCAGTGAACAGGGGTCAAGGGCTGGAAACACCATATATTTT. The variable domain in full, completed from reference TRBV2 and TRBJ1-3, reads EPEVTQTPSHQVTQMGQEVILRCVPISNHLYFYWYRQILGQKVEFLVSFYNNEISEKSEIFDDQFSVERPDGSNFTLKIRSTKLEDSAMYFCASSEQGSRAGNTIYFGEGSWLTVV.

This CDR3 reads CASTIGQTGGRRDTQYF. The CDR3 nucleotides are TGTGCCAGCACCATAGGGCAAACAGGGGGCCGGAGAGATACGCAGTATTTT. The chain carries TRBV28 and TRBJ2-3; TRBD1 matches 9 bases. Germline lookup yields CDR1 MDHEN and CDR2 SYDVKM. With 7 bases clipped from V and 5 bases from J, the junction kept 16 bases outside the gene matches. This CDR3 region has 17 residues.

This clonotype occurred many times. This chain connects TRBV5-6 to TRBJ1-4; tentatively, D is TRBD1 (6 bases). V was clipped by 2 bases and J by 3 bases, with 11 bases between them. This CDR3 is built from 15 residues. Per the germline V gene, CDR1 is SGHDT and CDR2 is YYEEEE. The CDR3 sequence: CASSFRAGANEKLFF. CDR3 DNA: TGTGCCAGCAGCTTTCGGGCAGGGGCTAATGAAAAACTGTTTTTT.

This chain joins TRBV12-3 or TRBV12-4 and TRBJ1-3, with D perhaps matching TRBD1 (5 bases). There are 14 residues in the CDR3. V was cut by 6 bases and J by 3 bases, with 12 bases left in between. The CDR3 nucleotides are TGTGCCAGCAGCCCGGGGCTACGTGGAAACACCATATATTTT. Amino acid sequence: CASSPGLRGNTIYF.

This clonotype was seen at least ten times. The chain employs TRBV4-2 and TRBJ1-1; 9 bases agree with TRBD1. The CDR3 spans 17 residues. Germline V gene sequence: CDR1 LGHNA, CDR2 YNFKEQ. The ends lost 0 bases at V and 6 bases at J; junction bases unmatched: 11. The DNA for the CDR3 is TGTGCCAGCAGCCAAGATGGAACAGGGGGCTTGAGGGCTGAAGCTTTCTTT. Residues: CASSQDGTGGLRAEAFF.

This chain connects TRBV6-1 to TRBJ1-1; TRBD1 aligns across 8 bases. The V gene's germline CDR1 is MNHNS and CDR2 SASEGT. The length of the CDR3 is 15 residues. J lost 11 bases, V lost 5 bases, and 16 bases had no gene match. The CDR3 is CASSLGLNRGGKAFF. CDR3 nucleotides: TGTGCCAGCAGTCTGGGCCTAAACAGGGGGGGGAAGGCTTTCTTT.

This clonotype was counted many times. This chain connects TRBV5-1 to TRBJ2-3, with 7 bases fitting TRBD2. Germline V gene data show CDR1 as SGHRS and CDR2 as YFSETQ. The CDR3 loop spans 14 amino acids. With 4 bases clipped from V and 5 bases from J, the junction kept 7 bases outside the gene matches. For the CDR3, the DNA is TGCGCCAGCAGCCCAATAAGCGGGGAAGATACGCAGTATTTT. Encoded protein: CASSPISGEDTQYF.

In its sample, this clonotype was seen many times. The chain is built from TRBV27 and TRBJ2-5; the D gene is possibly TRBD2 (6 bases). The V gene lost 4 bases and the J gene lost 6 bases, with 12 bases spanning the gap. The CDR3 contains 13 residues. Germline assignment: CDR1 MNHEY and CDR2 SMNVEV (reference sequence). In DNA form, the CDR3 reads TGTGCCAGCAGTTCCGGGACTGCGAAGACCCAGTACTTC. Its translation: CASSSGTAKTQYF.

This clonotype was found a few times. The rearrangement joins TRBV4-3 to TRBJ1-4; the D is unclear. The CDR3 has 17 residues. Trimming stripped 1 base from V and 0 bases from J, with 12 bases between. Germline assignment: CDR1 LGHNA and CDR2 YSLEER. The CDR3 loop reads CASSQAWEITTNEKLFF. The CDR3 DNA follows: TGCGCCAGCAGCCAAGCCTGGGAAATAACAACTAATGAAAAACTGTTTTTT.

This clonotype was observed a handful of times. V gene TRBV5-8 combines with J gene TRBJ2-2, with D unclear. The CDR3 consists of 13 residues. The germline gives CDR1 SGHTS, CDR2 YDEGEE. V lost 2 bases and J lost 12, with 14 bases in between. CDR3 bases: TGTGCCAGCAGCTTTACTACTGCAAATCAGCTGTTTTTT. This encodes CASSFTTANQLFF.

This clonotype was detected ten times or more. The J gene is TRBJ2-5, the V gene TRBV20-1, with 9 nucleotides matching TRBD2. Trimming took 1 base from V and 2 from J; bases not matched to a gene: 5. CDR3 length: 15 amino acids. The germline V gene has CDR1 DFQATT and CDR2 SNEGSKA (reference sequence). CDR3 bases: TGCAGTGCTAGAGGGACTAGCGTTACACAAGAGACCCAGTACTTC. It yields the protein CSARGTSVTQETQYF.

This clonotype was counted ten times or more. The V call is TRBV7-6, the J call TRBJ2-1, with D hard to call. Deletions cut 5 bases from V and 7 bases from J, with 9 bases between. The CDR3 covers 12 residues. Germline values: CDR1 SGHVS, CDR2 FNYEAQ. The CDR3 region is CASSPHPNEQFF. The CDR3 nucleotides are TGTGCCAGCAGCCCCCATCCGAATGAGCAGTTCTTC.

This clonotype was observed a handful of times. The chain couples TRBV11-2 to TRBJ2-3, with D possibly matching TRBD2 (7 bases). Trimming pared 0 bases from V and 2 bases from J, leaving 9 bases between. Germline V gene sequence: CDR1 SGHAT, CDR2 FQNNGV. The CDR3 contains 15 residues. CDR3 in amino acids: CASSLDGGPTDTQYF. In DNA, the CDR3 is TGTGCCAGCAGCTTAGACGGGGGGCCCACAGATACGCAGTATTTT.

This clonotype appeared a few times. The CDR3 carries no conserved terminal phenylalanine or tryptophan, so it likely arises from a read error. CDR3 bases: TGTGCCAGTGTGGGCAGGGGTGTTGGAAAACTGTTTTGT. This encodes CASVGRGVGKLFC. The V call is TRBV2, the J call TRBJ1-4; possible D gene TRBD1, 6 bases. The ends were cut back, 9 bases at V and 10 bases at J, with 18 bases in the middle. Germline V gene sequence: CDR1 SNHLY, CDR2 FYNNEI. The CDR3 totals 13 residues.

The rearrangement uses TRBV6-1 and TRBJ2-7, with D tentatively TRBD1 (5 bases). This CDR3 is 15 amino acids long. With 3 bases removed from V and 0 bases from J, the gap between germline ends came to 12 bases. From germline, CDR1 is MNHNS and CDR2 SASEGT. Here the CDR3 DNA reads TGTGCCAGCAGTGATTCAGGGCTGCACTCCTACGAGCAGTACTTC. Translation gives CASSDSGLHSYEQYF.

This clonotype was picked up many times. The chain has TRBV29-1 and TRBJ2-3; D perhaps matches TRBD2 (6 bases). Trimming stripped 6 bases from V and 2 bases from J, with 18 bases between. Germline loops: CDR1 SQVTM, CDR2 ANQGSEA. This CDR3 is built from 15 residues. In DNA form, the CDR3 reads TGCAGCGTAGTGCGGGCCGGGGGTTCCACAGATACGCAGTATTTT. This sequence encodes CSVVRAGGSTDTQYF.

This chain uses TRBV2 with TRBJ2-1; 11 bases are a match to TRBD2. V shed 1 base and J 3 bases; nucleotides not matched to a gene: 11. The CDR3 loop spans 19 amino acids. Per the germline V gene, CDR1 is SNHLY and CDR2 is FYNNEI. As DNA, the CDR3 is TGTGCCAGCAGTGAAGGGGGTTTGACTAGCGGGGCCCTCTACAATGAGCAGTTCTTC. Translated: CASSEGGLTSGALYNEQFF.